This T cell receptor (beta chain) was identified in a study of molecular identifiers for immune sequencing clone quantification. Study at large: The replicate experiment used RNA from 20,000 or 100,000 naive CD8 cells. This RNA was split into five aliquots, and four of them were sequenced. Whole-study results and caveats: Clones above 20 RNA copies held over 97% of effector molecules, under 1% in naive cells. Reports indicate spiked Jurkat TCR RNA from one cell could be found among roughly 930,000 naive cells.

Germline values: CDR1 SGHTA, CDR2 FQGNSA. Deletions cut 5 bases from V and 5 bases from J, with 13 bases between. CDR3 length: 13 amino acids. Worth noting for this clonotype: Its specificity is not known.

Generation of bulk TCR libraries relied on previously described methods and listed TCR primers. In TCRdb, the PCR reads were re-called with MiXCR into one record per CDR3 protein. Of nearly 650,000 distinct CDR3 sequences detected, roughly 23% appear once; the ten largest clones hold about 0.78%. This chain uses TRBV7-2 with TRBJ2-7, with a possible D match to TRBD2 (6 bases). Sequenced: naive CD8+ T cells from blood, with Jurkat cell RNA spiked in. Subset meaning: FACS-sorted CD8+CD4-CCR7+CD45RA+ naive T cells. The clonotype was recovered from a human donor in good health. Some libraries in this study had Jurkat cell RNA spiked in. The CDR3 DNA reads as TGTGCCAGCAGCCTCGGACTAAATCACGAGCAGTACTTC. Protein: CASSLGLNHEQYF. The full variable domain, its missing parts supplied by reference TRBV7-2 and TRBJ2-7, is GAGVSQSPSNKVTEKGKDVELRCDPISGHTALYWYRQSLGQGLEFLIYFQGNSAPDKSGLPSDRFSAERTGGSVSTLTIQRTQQEDSAVYLCASSLGLNHEQYFGPGTRLTVT.